Listed below are T cell receptor beta chains from one sample, sequenced in a study of Siglec-9 on CD8 T cells in melanoma. Clones were read by immunoSEQ multiplex PCR, and TCRdb kept only the in-frame ones, dropping some. The data contain 30,000 to 45,000 clones, around 81% of them singletons. The sequenced material came from Siglec-9- CD8+ T cells sorted from blood. The source is a human donor in good health. Both conserved end residues are part of each CDR3. Each record gives: V gene, clone size, D gene, J gene, CDR3 DNA, CDR3 protein. A D gene is named only where the DNA matches it firmly. For some rows the clone size is stated as once, few or many, or as a class when expanded; others skip it.

V: TRBV28
size: -
D: TRBD1
J: TRBJ1-5
DNA: TGTGCCAGCAGTCCTGACAGGGGGTATCAGCCCCAGCATTTT
CDR3: CASSPDRGYQPQHF

V: TRBV5-6
size: -
D: -
J: TRBJ1-1
DNA: TGTGCCAGCAGCGGGCCAGGGGCTACGAACACTGAAGCTTTCTTT
CDR3: CASSGPGATNTEAFF

V: TRBV28
size: -
D: -
J: TRBJ2-2
DNA: TGTGCCAGCAATCCCCCGCGGGACGGGACCTTTTGGACCACCGGGGAGCTGTTTTTT
CDR3: CASNPPRDGTFWTTGELFF

V: TRBV2
size: once
D: TRBD2
J: TRBJ2-7
DNA: TGTGCCACTAGGACTAGCGGACACTACGAGCAGTACTTC
CDR3: CATRTSGHYEQYF

V: TRBV5-1
size: -
D: TRBD1
J: TRBJ1-2
DNA: TGCGCCAGCAGCATAGATACCGGGACAGGATGGTTGAATGGCTACACCTTC
CDR3: CASSIDTGTGWLNGYTF

V: TRBV28
size: -
D: -
J: TRBJ1-2
DNA: TGTGCCAGCAGTTTCCAGGGGACTAACTATGGCTACACCTTC
CDR3: CASSFQGTNYGYTF

V: TRBV27
size: -
D: TRBD1
J: TRBJ2-1
DNA: TGTGCCAGCATGAACAGGGGAGTCTACAATGAGCAGTTCTTC
CDR3: CASMNRGVYNEQFF

V: TRBV10-3
size: -
D: -
J: TRBJ1-1
DNA: TGTGCCATCAGTGAAGTGGATGGCACTGAAGCTTTCTTT
CDR3: CAISEVDGTEAFF

V: TRBV19
size: -
D: -
J: TRBJ2-7
DNA: TGTGCCAGTAGTATGGACGGTGACTACGAGCAGTACTTC
CDR3: CASSMDGDYEQYF

V: TRBV4-2
size: -
D: -
J: TRBJ1-2
DNA: TGTGCCAGCAGCCAAGATTTCGGGGACGGCAACTATGGCTACACCTTC
CDR3: CASSQDFGDGNYGYTF

V: TRBV27
size: once
D: -
J: TRBJ2-3
DNA: TGTGCCAGCAGTTTAATCGGTACTAGCACAGATACGCAGTATTTT
CDR3: CASSLIGTSTDTQYF

V: TRBV7-3
size: few
D: -
J: TRBJ2-2
DNA: TGTGCCAGCAGCCTGGACAGGAACACCGGGGAGCTGTTTTTT
CDR3: CASSLDRNTGELFF

V: TRBV7-9
size: -
D: -
J: TRBJ2-6
DNA: TGTGCCGAATACTGGGTTGACGGGGCCAACGTCCTGACTTTC
CDR3: CAEYWVDGANVLTF

V: TRBV7-9
size: -
D: -
J: TRBJ2-1
DNA: TGTGCCAGCAGCTATGGGTCGAATGAGCAGTTCTTC
CDR3: CASSYGSNEQFF

V: TRBV7-9
size: -
D: -
J: TRBJ1-2
DNA: TGTGCCAGCAGCCTGGGGGGAACTAACTATGGCTACACCTTC
CDR3: CASSLGGTNYGYTF